These T cell receptor beta chains were read from a single sample in a study of T cell changes during pregnancy in multiple sclerosis. The repertoire was sequenced with immunoSEQ multiplex PCR; TCRdb's copy has only in-frame clones and lacks some. The data show tens of thousands of clones, around nine tenths seen once. The sample consisted of peripheral blood, taken in the third trimester of pregnancy. The receptor set was obtained from a female donor with multiple sclerosis, enrolled in a pregnancy study. Both conserved end residues are part of each CDR3. A D gene is named only where the DNA matches it firmly. Clone size is not always given. Where it is, it says once, few, many or a class for expanded clones.

NA	TRBV13	TRBJ2-7	13	NA	TGTGCCAGCAGCTTATTCCAGATCCCCGTGCAGTACTTC	CASSLFQIPVQYF
TRBD2	TRBV27	TRBJ2-7	15	NA	TGTGCCAGCAGTACGGGACTAGCGGCCTCCTACGAGCAGTACTTC	CASSTGLAASYEQYF
TRBD2	TRBV4-2	TRBJ2-2	16	NA	TGTGCCAGCAGCCCTTTAGCGGGGGCGAACACCGGGGAGCTGTTTTTT	CASSPLAGANTGELFF
TRBD2	TRBV7-3	TRBJ2-1	15	NA	TGTGCCAGCAGCTTAACTAGCGGGAGCCACAATGAGCAGTTCTTC	CASSLTSGSHNEQFF
NA	TRBV7-2	TRBJ2-5	15	once	TGTGCCAGCAGCTTAGCTTTCCTGTACCAAGAGACCCAGTACTTC	CASSLAFLYQETQYF
TRBD2	TRBV4-1	TRBJ2-3	18	NA	TGCGCCAGCAGCCAAGTGGGCTTAAGTGGGGAGGGAACAGATACGCAGTATTTT	CASSQVGLSGEGTDTQYF
TRBD2	TRBV9	TRBJ2-5	14	NA	TGTGCCAGCAGCGTAGGGGCGGGGGAAGAGACCCAGTACTTC	CASSVGAGEETQYF
NA	TRBV19	TRBJ1-2	14	NA	TGTGCCAGTAGTATAGCACAGGCAGGCTATGGCTACACCTTC	CASSIAQAGYGYTF
NA	TRBV28	TRBJ1-4	12	NA	TGTGCCAGCAGTCAGGGGCCCGAAAAACTGTTTTTT	CASSQGPEKLFF
NA	TRBV7-9	TRBJ2-1	16	NA	TGTGCCAGCAGCTTAGCGGGAGCCTTGGGGTACAATGAGCAGTTCTTC	CASSLAGALGYNEQFF
NA	TRBV30	TRBJ2-7	12	NA	TGTGCCTGGAGTACCAGGAGGAATGAGCAGTACTTC	CAWSTRRNEQYF
NA	TRBV5-4	TRBJ2-5	14	once	TGTGCCAGCAGCTTGGGGACAGAGCAAGAGACCCAGTACTTC	CASSLGTEQETQYF
NA	TRBV5-1	TRBJ1-1	14	NA	TGCGCCAGCAGCCCACGGGGGGGGAGGACTGAAGCTTTCTTT	CASSPRGGRTEAFF
NA	TRBV18	TRBJ2-7	12	NA	TGTGCCAGCTCACCAGAGGCGGGGGAGCAGTACTTC	CASSPEAGEQYF
NA	TRBV6-4	TRBJ2-1	16	NA	TGTGCCAGCAGTGACTCGAAGGCTAGCCGACACAATGAGCAGTTCTTC	CASSDSKASRHNEQFF
TRBD1	TRBV5-1	TRBJ1-1	15	NA	TGCGCCAGCAGCCCAGGGGGCGCATCCGCCACTGAAGCTTTCTTT	CASSPGGASATEAFF
NA	TRBV12-5	TRBJ1-2	12	NA	TGTGCTAGTGGTTTGGCAGGCTATGGCTACACCTTC	CASGLAGYGYTF
NA	TRBV4-2	TRBJ1-4	12	NA	TGTGCCAGCAGCCAAGATCGGGAAAAACTGTTTTTT	CASSQDREKLFF
NA	TRBV5-5	TRBJ2-5	14	NA	TGTGCCAGCAGCTCGAACGCAGTTCCGGAGACCCAGTACTTC	CASSSNAVPETQYF
NA	TRBV5-5	TRBJ1-1	13	NA	TGTGCCAGCAGCTACAATGGGAACACTGAAGCTTTCTTT	CASSYNGNTEAFF
NA	TRBV29-1	TRBJ1-1	11	NA	TGCAGCGTTGGGCTGGGAGGGGAAGCTTTCTTT	CSVGLGGEAFF
TRBD1	TRBV10-3	TRBJ1-1	14	few	TGTGCCATCAGTGAGCAGACAGGGTTCACTGAAGCTTTCTTT	CAISEQTGFTEAFF
NA	TRBV6-1	TRBJ1-1	14	NA	TGTGCCAGCAGAAACAGGGTGAGAGGGCCTGAAGCTTTCTTT	CASRNRVRGPEAFF
NA	TRBV13	TRBJ1-1	12	NA	TGTGCCAGCAGCTCCGGGGACACTGAAGCTTTCTTT	CASSSGDTEAFF
TRBD2	TRBV4-3	TRBJ2-7	13	NA	TGCGCCAGTGCTAGCGGGAGAGGTTACGAGCAGTACTTC	CASASGRGYEQYF
TRBD2	TRBV9	TRBJ2-1	16	NA	TGTGCCAGCAGCGTAGGGGCTAGCGGGAGGCGGGATGAGCAGTTCTTC	CASSVGASGRRDEQFF
NA	TRBV27	TRBJ2-7	14	NA	TGTGCCAGCAGCTACAGAGGGATCGGCTACGAGCAGTACTTC	CASSYRGIGYEQYF
NA	TRBV7-2	TRBJ1-4	13	NA	TGTGCCAGCAGCCCAGAAGTGGGCCTTAAACTGTTTTTT	CASSPEVGLKLFF
TRBD2	TRBV6-5	TRBJ2-7	14	NA	TGTGCCAGCAGTCGCCCGGGGGGGGCCAACGAGCAGTACTTC	CASSRPGGANEQYF
NA	TRBV7-9	TRBJ1-1	11	NA	TGTGCCAGCAGTAACGGGGATGAAGCTTTCTTT	CASSNGDEAFF
TRBD2	TRBV7-8	TRBJ2-1	18	NA	TGTGCCAGCAGCTTATTAAGTAGGGGACTAGCGGGCTCCAATGAGCAGTTCTTC	CASSLLSRGLAGSNEQFF
NA	TRBV5-1	TRBJ1-4	14	NA	TGCGCCAGCTCCCGCCCAGGCCACGGCGAAAAACTGTTTTTT	CASSRPGHGEKLFF
NA	TRBV19	TRBJ1-1	14	NA	TGTGCCAGTAGTATAGAGACAGAGGTCGGTGAAGCTTTCTTT	CASSIETEVGEAFF
TRBD1	TRBV5-1	TRBJ2-1	20	NA	TGCGCCAGCAGCCCAAACCGGGACAGGGGGCACCCGTCTCTGAATAATGAGCAGTTCTTC	CASSPNRDRGHPSLNNEQFF
NA	TRBV2	TRBJ1-6	14	once	TGTGCCAGCAGTGAAAGTGGGCCCGATTCACCCCTCCACTTT	CASSESGPDSPLHF
TRBD2	TRBV6-5	TRBJ2-7	13	NA	TGTGCCAGCAGTTCTCTAGCGGCCTACGAGCAGTACTTC	CASSSLAAYEQYF
NA	TRBV25-1	TRBJ2-5	18	few	TGTGCCAGCAGTGGACGACAGACTTACTCTTTGTACCAAGAGACCCAGTACTTC	CASSGRQTYSLYQETQYF